This passage covers 6 T cell receptor beta chains from one sample sequenced in a study of T cell responses to AZD1222 COVID-19 vaccine. The repertoire was sequenced with immunoSEQ multiplex PCR; TCRdb's copy has only in-frame clones and lacks some. The data show approximately 94,000 clones, with around 90% seen just once and around 2% held by the top ten. The sequencing here drew on peripheral blood, taken on day 0 of AZD1222 vaccination. The receptors shown here come from an adult in good health.

V and J are TRBV30 and TRBJ1-1; TRBD1 is a possible D gene (6 bases). Germline CDR1 GTSNPN, CDR2 SVGIG (reference sequence). V shed 7 bases and J shed 6 bases, with 18 bases lying between them. The CDR3 totals 13 residues. The chain's CDR3 is CAFQEGGNAEAFF. DNA for the CDR3: TGTGCCTTCCAGGAGGGGGGAAATGCTGAAGCTTTCTTT.

This clone was counted once. The chain carries TRBV18 and TRBJ2-7, with D perhaps TRBD2 (6 bases). The V gene's germline CDR1 is KGHSH and CDR2 LQKENI. Deletions cut 5 bases from V and 6 bases from J, with 23 bases between. The CDR3 totals 16 residues. CDR3 residues: CASSSNNGGWGSEQYF. DNA of the CDR3: TGTGCCAGCTCATCAAATAACGGAGGGTGGGGTTCCGAGCAGTACTTC.

The chain joins TRBV6-5 to TRBJ1-5; no firm D call. Germline lookup yields CDR1 MNHEY and CDR2 SVGAGI. The CDR3 has 16 amino acids. Trimming left V 0 bases short and J 0 bases short, with 9 bases between. The CDR3 spells CASSYSRPLSNQPQHF. The CDR3 nucleotides read TGTGCCAGCAGTTACTCGAGGCCACTTAGCAATCAGCCCCAGCATTTT.

This clone has more than one count but fewer than ten. DNA for the CDR3: TGCGCCAGCAGCCAAGATTTCGGAAACTCTGGGGCCAACGTCCTGACTTTC. Protein product: CASSQDFGNSGANVLTF. The chain has TRBV4-3 and TRBJ2-6; D call uncertain. This CDR3 comprises 17 residues. V lost 0 bases to trimming and J lost 0 bases, with 9 bases between them. Germline loops: CDR1 LGHNA, CDR2 YSLEER.

The chain links TRBV12-3 or TRBV12-4 to TRBJ2-5, with D hard to call. The CDR3 has 12 amino acids. V gave up 2 bases and J gave up 5 bases, with 6 bases separating them. CDR3 sequence (DNA): TGTGCCAGCAGTTTATCGCGGGAGACCCAGTACTTC. It is translated as CASSLSRETQYF.

This chain uses TRBV20-1 with TRBJ2-7; tentative D call: TRBD2 (6 bases). In germline, CDR1 is DFQATT, CDR2 SNEGSKA (reference sequence). The length of the CDR3 is 11 residues. Trimming removed 7 bases at V and 2 bases at J, with 9 bases between. The CDR3 reads CSGGGAYEQYF. CDR3 coding DNA: TGCAGTGGCGGCGGGGCCTACGAGCAGTACTTC.